This T cell receptor beta chain came from a study of blood T cells in healthy people across ages. A J-beta primer mix and a sample-barcoded 5' primer were used in a second PCR of roughly 6 to 12 cycles. A tag from a template-switch adaptor with 12 random nucleotides marked each cDNA molecule. TCRdb redid the calling of the 5' RACE reads with MiXCR, one entry per CDR3 protein. The repertoire includes roughly 1,000,000 distinct CDR3 sequences, under 30% of them detected once, and 0.65% to 0.95% sits in the top ten. This CDR3 contains 21 residues. Deletions cut 5 bases from V and 2 bases from J, with 33 bases between. Findings and caveats of the study: Conclusively comparing naive with antigen-experienced cells was impossible with unsorted PBMCs.

This clonotype was seen a handful of times. The antigen remains unidentified. The same data also went into a second study, on T cells of mothers and their children. That work contributes: A few healthy Caucasian mothers, along with their six children, served as the donors. Thymic selection shapes TCR recombination output similarly in related and unrelated pairs.

Material: blood. The TCR comes from a girl aged 2-10 years in good health. V gene TRBV12-3 or TRBV12-4 combines with J gene TRBJ1-2; a possible D gene is TRBD1 (5 bases). For the CDR3, the DNA is TGTGCCAGCAGTCCCCATGTTCGGGGACTCATCTTTACAAAATTCAACTATGGCTACACCTTC. Protein product: CASSPHVRGLIFTKFNYGYTF.